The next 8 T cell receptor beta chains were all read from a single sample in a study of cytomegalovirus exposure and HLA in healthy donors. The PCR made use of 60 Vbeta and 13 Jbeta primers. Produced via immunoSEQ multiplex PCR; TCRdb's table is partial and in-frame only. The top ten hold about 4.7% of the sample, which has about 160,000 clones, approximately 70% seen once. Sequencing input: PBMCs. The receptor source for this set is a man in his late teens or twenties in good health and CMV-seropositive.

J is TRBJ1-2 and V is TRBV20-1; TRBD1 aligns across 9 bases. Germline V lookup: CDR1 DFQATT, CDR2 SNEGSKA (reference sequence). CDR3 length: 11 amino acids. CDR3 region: CSGRDRVGYTF. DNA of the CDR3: TGCAGCGGCCGGGACAGGGTTGGCTACACCTTC.

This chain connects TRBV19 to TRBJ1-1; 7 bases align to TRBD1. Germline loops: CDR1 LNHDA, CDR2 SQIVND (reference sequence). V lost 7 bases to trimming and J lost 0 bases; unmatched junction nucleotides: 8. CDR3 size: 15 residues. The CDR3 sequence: CASNQGVVVNTEAFF. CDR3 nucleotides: TGTGCCAGTAATCAGGGGGTGGTGGTGAACACTGAAGCTTTCTTT.

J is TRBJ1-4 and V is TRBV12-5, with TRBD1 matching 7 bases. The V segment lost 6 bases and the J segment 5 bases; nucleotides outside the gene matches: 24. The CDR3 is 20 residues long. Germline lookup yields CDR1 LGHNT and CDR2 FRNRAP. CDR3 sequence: CASGLSSLLPLGTENEKLFF. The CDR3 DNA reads TGTGCTAGTGGCCTTTCCAGCCTACTTCCGCTCGGGACAGAAAATGAAAAACTGTTTTTT.

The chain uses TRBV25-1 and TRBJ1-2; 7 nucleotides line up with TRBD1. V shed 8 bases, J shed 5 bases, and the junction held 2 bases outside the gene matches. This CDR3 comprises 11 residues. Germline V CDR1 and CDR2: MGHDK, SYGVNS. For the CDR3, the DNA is TGTGCCAGCGGGACAGAGTATGGCTACACCTTC. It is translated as CASGTEYGYTF.

The CDR3 here is CAWSGTVYGYTF. CDR3 nucleotides: TGTGCCTGGAGTGGCACAGTCTATGGCTACACCTTC. The chain couples TRBV30 to TRBJ1-2, with no clear D. The CDR3 sequence is 12 residues long. The germline V gene encodes CDR1 GTSNPN and CDR2 SVGIG (reference sequence). The V end was cut by 1 base, the J end by 4 bases, with 7 bases between. The full variable domain, its missing parts supplied by reference TRBV30 and TRBJ1-2, is SQTIHQWPATLVQPVGSPLSLECTVEGTSNPNLYWYRQAAGRGLQLLFYSVGIGQISSEVPQNLSASRPQDRQFILSSKKLLLSDSGFYLCAWSGTVYGYTFGSGTRLTVV.

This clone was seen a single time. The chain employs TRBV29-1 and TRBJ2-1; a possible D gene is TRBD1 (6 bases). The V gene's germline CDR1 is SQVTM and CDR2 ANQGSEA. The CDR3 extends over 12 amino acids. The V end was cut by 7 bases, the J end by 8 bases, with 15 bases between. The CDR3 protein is CSARAGADEQFF. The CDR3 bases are TGCAGCGCCCGAGCAGGGGCCGATGAGCAGTTCTTC.

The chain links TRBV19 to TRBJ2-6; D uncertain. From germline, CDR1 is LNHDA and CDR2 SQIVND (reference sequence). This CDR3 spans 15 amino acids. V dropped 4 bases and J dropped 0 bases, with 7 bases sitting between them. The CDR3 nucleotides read TGTGCCAGTAGTAATCTAAACTCTGGGGCCAACGTCCTGACTTTC. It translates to CASSNLNSGANVLTF.

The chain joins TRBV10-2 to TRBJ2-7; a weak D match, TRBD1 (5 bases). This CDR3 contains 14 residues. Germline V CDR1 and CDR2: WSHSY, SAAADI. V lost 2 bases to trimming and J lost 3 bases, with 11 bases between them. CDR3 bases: TGCGCCAGCAGTGAGCACAGGCCTATCTACGAGCAGTACGTC. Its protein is CASSEHRPIYEQYV.